This entry describes one T cell receptor (beta chain). Its antigen is as yet unknown. The assay ran at deep level. Method: immunoSEQ multiplex PCR; TCRdb's copy keeps in-frame clones and lacks some. The sample yields roughly 2 million clones, 90% to 96% seen once. The record originates from a study of shared clonotypes between healthy human individuals. Study at large: Donors had three CD4 naive, three CD4 memory, two CD8 naive and one CD8 memory plate apiece. General study findings and limits: Clonotypes that were shared across a handful of donors made up around 5% of naive CD4 clonotypes. Memory subsets generally showed smaller estimated richness than naive subsets did.

The CDR3 sequence is 15 residues long. The germline CDR1 and CDR2 sequences are MNHNY and SVGAGI (reference sequence). V was pared by 5 bases and J by 4 bases, with 3 bases of the junction left unmatched. This TCR came from a man younger than 35 in good health. Sequencing was carried out using naive CD4+ T cells sorted from blood. The sample's subset: CD45RA+ positively selected. The rearrangement joins TRBV6-6 to TRBJ1-6; the match to TRBD1 covers 9 bases. CDR3 sequence reads: CASSTGQGYNSPLHF. The CDR3 DNA reads TGTGCCAGCAGTACAGGACAGGGGTATAATTCACCCCTCCACTTT.